This is a list of T cell receptor beta chains from one sample in a study of blood T cell repertoires in COVID-19. TCRdb's copy holds only in-frame clones and misses some; the assay was immunoSEQ multiplex PCR. The sample holds 90,000 or so clones, around 86% seen once. The sequenced material came from peripheral blood. These receptors were collected from a woman between 65 and 79 years old with acute or convalescent COVID-19. Each CDR3 is given without its conserved first and last residue. A D gene is named only where the DNA matches it firmly.

D gene: NA
V gene: TRBV10-3
CDR3 protein: AISESTDRGQPQH

D gene: TRBD1
V gene: TRBV28
CDR3 protein: ASRSYRGTTEAF

D gene: NA
V gene: TRBV20-1
CDR3 protein: SANKQGRAF

D gene: NA
V gene: TRBV29-1
CDR3 protein: SVTGVSGTNEKLF

D gene: NA
V gene: TRBV12-5
CDR3 protein: ASGSAGADTYFTYEQY

D gene: TRBD1
V gene: TRBV6-1
CDR3 protein: ASSEVQGANYGYT

D gene: TRBD2
V gene: TRBV30
CDR3 protein: AWSRDYNNEQF

D gene: NA
V gene: TRBV19
CDR3 protein: ASSMGSSGNEKLF

D gene: TRBD1
V gene: TRBV10-3
CDR3 protein: AISGYKGTGPGELF

D gene: NA
V gene: TRBV20-1
CDR3 protein: SVREGYT

D gene: NA
V gene: TRBV19
CDR3 protein: ASSIGTHGVYQPQH

D gene: TRBD2
V gene: TRBV27
CDR3 protein: ASSLVATSGSSEQF

D gene: TRBD1
V gene: TRBV7-9
CDR3 protein: ASSSGLQGARGTEAF

D gene: TRBD2
V gene: TRBV10-2
CDR3 protein: ASTPLAGEFNEQF

D gene: TRBD2
V gene: TRBV7-2
CDR3 protein: ASSLGTTSGSRF

D gene: NA
V gene: TRBV4-2
CDR3 protein: ASSQEQANTGELF

D gene: TRBD1
V gene: TRBV15
CDR3 protein: ATSRDRGLYEQF

D gene: NA
V gene: TRBV28
CDR3 protein: ASSLDRLNSGNTIY

D gene: TRBD2
V gene: TRBV3-1/TRBV3-2
CDR3 protein: ASSLPTSGVDEQF

D gene: TRBD1
V gene: TRBV10-2
CDR3 protein: ASRSGGESYSPLH

D gene: TRBD1
V gene: TRBV18
CDR3 protein: ASSPQGQANPHTQY

D gene: NA
V gene: TRBV6-5
CDR3 protein: ASSYLSSEKLF

D gene: TRBD1
V gene: TRBV20-1
CDR3 protein: SADRDTEAF

D gene: NA
V gene: TRBV10-1
CDR3 protein: AILYQPQH

D gene: TRBD1
V gene: TRBV6-1
CDR3 protein: ASSDLTGGNEKLF

D gene: TRBD2
V gene: TRBV30
CDR3 protein: AWSLGLAGGPYKY

D gene: NA
V gene: TRBV7-2
CDR3 protein: ASSLKGVGELF

D gene: NA
V gene: TRBV28
CDR3 protein: ASRSTLTEAF

D gene: TRBD2
V gene: TRBV18
CDR3 protein: ASSPGLGKETQY

D gene: TRBD1
V gene: TRBV5-1
CDR3 protein: ASSLDGTVNTEAF

D gene: TRBD1
V gene: TRBV28
CDR3 protein: ASSNRGLVSGANVLT

D gene: NA
V gene: TRBV21-1
CDR3 protein: ASSKDRACQGPHTDTQY

D gene: TRBD2
V gene: TRBV5-1
CDR3 protein: ASSLAPAGGGRNEQF

D gene: TRBD1
V gene: TRBV19
CDR3 protein: ASRPDRGSNQPQH

D gene: TRBD1
V gene: TRBV28
CDR3 protein: ASSTRTGVLDSPLH

D gene: TRBD2
V gene: TRBV5-1
CDR3 protein: ASSLGTSGMMNEQF

D gene: TRBD1
V gene: TRBV14
CDR3 protein: ASSQDLGTGSYEQY

D gene: NA
V gene: TRBV19
CDR3 protein: ASSPRGEKLF

D gene: TRBD1
V gene: TRBV12-3/TRBV12-4
CDR3 protein: ASSSTGAGYT

D gene: NA
V gene: TRBV7-6
CDR3 protein: ASSQSTGSNEKLF

D gene: TRBD1
V gene: TRBV27
CDR3 protein: ASSTLRGTGSTDTQY